The rows below give T cell receptor beta chains drawn from one sample of a study of shared clonotypes between healthy human individuals. The data were produced by immunoSEQ multiplex PCR, yet TCRdb's version contains in-frame clones alone and is incomplete. In the table there are about 960,000 clones, more than 75% of which are singletons. Sequencing used memory CD4+ T cells sorted from blood. Every receptor here comes from a young man in good health. Both conserved end residues are part of each CDR3. Each record gives: V gene, D gene, clone size, J gene, CDR3 DNA, CDR3 protein. D genes are given only for firm matches. Size tells how often a clone was seen (once, few, many) or the class of an expanded clone, and some rows leave it out.

V: TRBV5-5
D: NA
size: NA
J: TRBJ1-3
DNA: TGTGCCAGCAGCCGTTCTGGAAACACCATATATTTT
CDR3: CASSRSGNTIYF

V: TRBV18
D: NA
size: NA
J: TRBJ1-3
DNA: TGTGCCAGCTCACCCGATAGGGCGGAATCTGGAAACACCATATATTTT
CDR3: CASSPDRAESGNTIYF

V: TRBV27
D: NA
size: few
J: TRBJ2-7
DNA: TGTGCCAGCAGTTTATTAGGGTATGGCGAGCAGTACTTC
CDR3: CASSLLGYGEQYF

V: TRBV5-1
D: NA
size: NA
J: TRBJ1-2
DNA: TGCGCCAGCAGCTTGGCCCTAGGGGGGCATGGCTACACCTTC
CDR3: CASSLALGGHGYTF

V: TRBV30
D: NA
size: NA
J: TRBJ1-6
DNA: TGTGCCTGGAAGGCCCAAGGAGGGGACAATTCACCCCTCCACTTT
CDR3: CAWKAQGGDNSPLHF

V: TRBV2
D: NA
size: NA
J: TRBJ2-1
DNA: TGTGCCAGCAGTGGGGAGAGCAATGAGCAGTTCTTC
CDR3: CASSGESNEQFF

V: TRBV18
D: NA
size: NA
J: TRBJ2-7
DNA: TGTGCCAGCTCACCAATGGGGGGCGAGCAGTACTTC
CDR3: CASSPMGGEQYF

V: TRBV7-9
D: NA
size: NA
J: TRBJ2-1
DNA: TGTGCCAGCAGCTCCCAGGGGACCTACAATGAGCAGTTCTTC
CDR3: CASSSQGTYNEQFF

V: TRBV2
D: TRBD1
size: NA
J: TRBJ2-1
DNA: TGTGCCAGCAGCCGGGACAGGGCCGACAATGAGCAGTTCTTC
CDR3: CASSRDRADNEQFF

V: TRBV10-3
D: TRBD1
size: NA
J: TRBJ1-5
DNA: TGTGCCATCAGTAGGACAGGGGGCAATCAGCCCCAGCATTTT
CDR3: CAISRTGGNQPQHF

V: TRBV5-4
D: NA
size: NA
J: TRBJ2-5
DNA: TGTGCCAGCAGCCCGGATGGTTCAGGGGAAAAGACCCAGTACTTC
CDR3: CASSPDGSGEKTQYF

V: TRBV4-1
D: TRBD1
size: NA
J: TRBJ2-2
DNA: TGCGCCAGCAGCCAATCCGGGACAGGGAGTCCCGGGGAGCTGTTTTTT
CDR3: CASSQSGTGSPGELFF

V: TRBV30
D: NA
size: NA
J: TRBJ1-2
DNA: TGTGCCTGGGGTTCGGGGGCCTTAGTTGGCTACACCTTC
CDR3: CAWGSGALVGYTF

V: TRBV12-1
D: NA
size: NA
J: TRBJ2-3
DNA: TGTGCCAGCAGCTTAGGAGATACGCAGTATTTT
CDR3: CASSLGDTQYF

V: TRBV7-9
D: NA
size: NA
J: TRBJ2-1
DNA: TGTGCCAGCAGCTTATCCGGGTCACCCAATATTGAGCAGTTCTTC
CDR3: CASSLSGSPNIEQFF

V: TRBV5-1
D: NA
size: NA
J: TRBJ2-1
DNA: TGCGCCAGCAGCTTGTCGGGGGTGATCTACAATGAGCAGTTCTTC
CDR3: CASSLSGVIYNEQFF

V: TRBV28
D: NA
size: NA
J: TRBJ1-1
DNA: TGTGCCACCACGACGGGCCCGGGAGCTTTCTTT
CDR3: CATTTGPGAFF

V: TRBV5-1
D: NA
size: few
J: TRBJ1-5
DNA: TGCGCCAGCAGCGCGGAGGGGAATAGCAATCAGCCCCAGCATTTT
CDR3: CASSAEGNSNQPQHF

V: TRBV7-6
D: TRBD2
size: NA
J: TRBJ2-6
DNA: TGTGCCAGCAGCTTACCGGGACTAGCGGGACGCGTGAGCTCTGGGGCCAACGTCCTGACTTTC
CDR3: CASSLPGLAGRVSSGANVLTF

V: TRBV5-6
D: NA
size: NA
J: TRBJ2-3
DNA: TGTGCCAGCAGCCTAGCGTGGGGCACAGATACGCAGTATTTT
CDR3: CASSLAWGTDTQYF

V: TRBV5-1
D: NA
size: NA
J: TRBJ2-1
DNA: TGCGCCAGCAGCCGGGACACATCCTACAATGAGCAGTTCTTC
CDR3: CASSRDTSYNEQFF

V: TRBV7-2
D: NA
size: NA
J: TRBJ1-1
DNA: TGTGCCAGCAGCTTATCTCCTTGGGTGATGAACACTGAAGCTTTCTTT
CDR3: CASSLSPWVMNTEAFF

V: TRBV6-5
D: NA
size: NA
J: TRBJ2-3
DNA: TGTGCCAGCAGTTACCGAGACACAGATACGCAGTATTTT
CDR3: CASSYRDTDTQYF

V: TRBV5-8
D: TRBD1
size: NA
J: TRBJ2-3
DNA: TGTGCCAGCAGCATCGGACAGGGTCAGGATACGCAGTATTTT
CDR3: CASSIGQGQDTQYF

V: TRBV7-2
D: NA
size: NA
J: TRBJ2-3
DNA: TGTGCCAGCAGCCCCCTAGTAGATACGCAGTATTTT
CDR3: CASSPLVDTQYF

V: TRBV10-2
D: TRBD1
size: NA
J: TRBJ1-1
DNA: TGCGCCAGCGTCCCGTCCCAATACACCCCGGGACAGGGGAACACTGAAGCTTTCTTT
CDR3: CASVPSQYTPGQGNTEAFF

V: TRBV19
D: NA
size: NA
J: TRBJ2-3
DNA: TGTGCCAGTAGTATCCCAGGGTCTAGCACAGATACGCAGTATTTT
CDR3: CASSIPGSSTDTQYF

V: TRBV6-5
D: TRBD1
size: NA
J: TRBJ1-5
DNA: TGTGCCAGCGGGAAGACAGGGGGCAGTCAGCCCCAGCATTTT
CDR3: CASGKTGGSQPQHF

V: TRBV6-5
D: TRBD1
size: NA
J: TRBJ2-5
DNA: TGTGCCAGCAGACGACAGGGGGCAGGGAAGACCCAGTACTTC
CDR3: CASRRQGAGKTQYF

V: TRBV6-1
D: NA
size: NA
J: TRBJ2-7
DNA: TGTGCCAGCAGGCCCGTCCTAACCCACTACGAGCAGTACTTC
CDR3: CASRPVLTHYEQYF

V: TRBV19
D: NA
size: NA
J: TRBJ2-2
DNA: TGTGCCAGTAGTATTAACACCGGGGAGCTGTTTTTT
CDR3: CASSINTGELFF

V: TRBV4-3
D: NA
size: NA
J: TRBJ1-1
DNA: TGCGCCAGCAGCCTTCGGACGGGTGGGGGAAGCGAAGCTTTCTTT
CDR3: CASSLRTGGGSEAFF

V: TRBV19
D: NA
size: NA
J: TRBJ1-6
DNA: TGTGCCAGTAGTGTCTTGGCAGGTGAATCACCCCTCCACTTT
CDR3: CASSVLAGESPLHF

V: TRBV6-1
D: NA
size: NA
J: TRBJ1-1
DNA: TGTGCCAGCAGTGATCCGCTGGGGGCGAGTATGAACACTGAAGCTTTCTTT
CDR3: CASSDPLGASMNTEAFF

V: TRBV11-2
D: TRBD1
size: NA
J: TRBJ2-5
DNA: TGTGCCAGCAGCTTAGACAGGGGGCCTCAAGAGACCCAGTACTTC
CDR3: CASSLDRGPQETQYF

V: TRBV5-6
D: NA
size: NA
J: TRBJ2-6
DNA: TGTGCCAGCAGCGCGGACGGCTCTGGGGCCAACGTCCTGACTTTC
CDR3: CASSADGSGANVLTF

V: TRBV5-6
D: NA
size: NA
J: TRBJ1-6
DNA: TGTGCCAGCAGCGTCGCTGCTTATAATTCACCCCTCCACTTT
CDR3: CASSVAAYNSPLHF

V: TRBV11-2
D: NA
size: few
J: TRBJ2-1
DNA: TGTGCCAGCAGCTTACTACAGGGTTCCTACAATGAGCAGTTCTTC
CDR3: CASSLLQGSYNEQFF

V: TRBV10-1
D: TRBD1
size: NA
J: TRBJ2-2
DNA: TGCGCCAGCAGTGAGACAGGGGGTGGAGGCACCGGGGAGCTGTTTTTT
CDR3: CASSETGGGGTGELFF

V: TRBV6-1
D: NA
size: many
J: TRBJ2-7
DNA: TGTGCCACGGACCGGGCTTCCTACGAGCAGTACTTC
CDR3: CATDRASYEQYF

V: TRBV29-1
D: NA
size: NA
J: TRBJ2-1
DNA: TGCAGCGTTGATACATCCAATGAGCAGTTCTTC
CDR3: CSVDTSNEQFF

V: TRBV6-1
D: NA
size: many
J: TRBJ1-1
DNA: TGTGCCAGCAGTGAAGGGACGGCGGGGATCACTGAAGCTTTCTTT
CDR3: CASSEGTAGITEAFF

V: TRBV7-2
D: NA
size: NA
J: TRBJ2-7
DNA: TGTGCCAGCAGCTTAGCTCCCTCCGGGTCTGGAGAGCAGTACTTC
CDR3: CASSLAPSGSGEQYF

V: TRBV5-4
D: NA
size: NA
J: TRBJ2-3
DNA: TGTGCCAGCAGTTCCTCGAGGGGTCCCGCAGATACGCAGTATTTT
CDR3: CASSSSRGPADTQYF

V: TRBV9
D: NA
size: NA
J: TRBJ2-1
DNA: TGTGCCAGCAGCACCACCGGGACCGAAGCGGATGAGCAGTTCTTC
CDR3: CASSTTGTEADEQFF